The rows below give T cell receptor beta chains drawn from one sample of a study of blood T cell repertoires in COVID-19. Sequencing was performed with immunoSEQ multiplex PCR; in TCRdb, only in-frame clones are kept and a portion is missing. Among about 310,000 clones, around 91% were seen once, and the ten largest hold under 1.1%. The sequencing input was peripheral blood. Source of these receptors: a woman in her 40s with COVID-19, enrolled during active disease. The CDR3 runs from the conserved cysteine through the conserved F or W. D genes are given only for firm matches. A row's size may be missing; if present it is once, few, many or a size class.

>.|TRBV6-5|.|TRBJ2-1
CASSYSLRGSYNEQFF
TGTGCCAGCAGTTACTCGCTGAGAGGCTCCTACAATGAGCAGTTCTTC
>.|TRBV6-6|.|TRBJ1-2
CASSYPGSNYGYTF
TGTGCCAGCAGTTATCCAGGTTCTAACTATGGCTACACCTTC
>TRBD1|TRBV19|.|TRBJ1-2
CASSRGTGKGYTF
TGTGCCAGTAGTAGAGGGACAGGGAAGGGCTACACCTTC
>.|TRBV30|.|TRBJ2-2
CAWSFSSTGELFF
TGTGCCTGGAGCTTTAGTTCCACCGGGGAGCTGTTTTTT
>.|TRBV12-3/TRBV12-4|.|TRBJ1-1
CASRVTGTEAFF
TGTGCCAGCAGGGTTACAGGTACTGAAGCTTTCTTT
>TRBD2|TRBV2|.|TRBJ2-5
CASNLAGGVQETQYF
TGTGCCAGCAACCTAGCGGGGGGGGTACAAGAGACCCAGTACTTC
>.|TRBV28|once|TRBJ2-7
CASSSLPVRSYEQYF
TGTGCCAGCAGTTCCCTCCCGGTGCGATCCTACGAGCAGTACTTC
>.|TRBV4-2|.|TRBJ1-5
CASSQEKGGNQPQHF
TGTGCCAGCAGCCAAGAGAAAGGGGGAAATCAGCCCCAGCATTTT
>.|TRBV6-5|.|TRBJ1-2
CASYRVGYTF
TGTGCCAGTTACAGGGTTGGCTACACCTTC
>.|TRBV19|.|TRBJ1-5
CASSPRTTGSNQPQHF
TGTGCCAGTAGCCCCCGAACCACAGGTAGCAATCAGCCCCAGCATTTT
>TRBD1|TRBV18|.|TRBJ1-5
CASSPLGTGGGQPQHF
TGTGCCAGCTCACCCTTAGGGACAGGCGGCGGTCAGCCCCAGCATTTT
>TRBD2|TRBV12-5|once|TRBJ2-3
CASGLVLAGGTDTQYF
TGTGCTAGTGGTTTGGTCCTAGCGGGAGGTACAGATACGCAGTATTTT